This entry concerns a single T cell receptor beta chain. Its antigen is as yet unknown. Profiling relied on immunoSEQ multiplex PCR, and the TCRdb table lists in-frame clones only, not all of them. The sample includes 45,000 or so clones, roughly 90% of them seen just once. The data stem from a study of T cells in localized non-small cell lung cancer. Study findings and constraints: Adjacent uninvolved lung had the highest clonality, suggesting focused antigen responses.

The TCR originated in a woman aged 40-75 years with stage II lung adenocarcinoma. Here the sequenced sample was PBMCs, taken before any cancer treatment.

The CDR3 coding sequence is TGTGCCAGCAGTTTATGGGCAGGGCCTAATGAAAAACTGTTTTTT. Translation gives CASSLWAGPNEKLFF. The gene calls are TRBV28 and TRBJ1-4; D might be TRBD1 (5 bases). CDR1 is MDHEN, CDR2 SYDVKM, per germline. This CDR3 has 15 residues. The ends were cut back, 0 bases at V and 3 bases at J, with 8 bases in the middle.